This TCR beta chain is drawn from a study of early T cells in non-severe SARS-CoV-2 infection (dated by TCRdb to the early 2020s). For the wider study: Bulk RNA from unsorted whole blood was used for TCR sequencing, so alpha and beta chains could not be paired.

This clonotype came up a few times. Its antigen is still unknown. Per-base qualities were not stored, and no clone one base away is much larger. The study was a case-control design nested within a healthcare worker cohort in London, UK, with weekly nasopharyngeal swab PCR tests and blood sampling. Healthcare workers were recruited during the week of the UK lockdown, between 23 and 31 March 2020, and followed weekly for up to about 16 weeks. Points the paper makes about the study in general: VDJdb matching was skewed toward anti-spike CD8 responses, so virus-specific expansions were likely underestimated and private and CD4 specificities were missed.

Library generation was performed with 5' RACE. TCRdb lists the instrument as NextSeq 500. To correct for sequencing error and PCR bias, the TCR library protocol tagged individual cDNA molecules with unique molecular identifiers. Sequencing covered both TCR alpha and beta chains, and within each sample the abundances of alpha and beta sequences were tightly co-correlated. From the authors' description of their analysis: Decombinator V4 was used to perform V gene, J gene and CDR3 annotation of TCR sequences. TCRs were defined as expanded if a significant change between any two time points was detected under a Poisson model with p below 0.0001. TCR abundances were normalised to the total number of TCRs sequenced per sample and expressed as counts per million. TRAV1-2 paired with TRAJ12, TRAJ20 or TRAJ33 defined MAIT TCRs, while TRAV10 paired with TRAJ18 defined iNKT TCRs. A search of VDJdb, accessed on 1 November 2021, was run for TCRs annotated to CMV, EBV and SARS-CoV-2, with TCRs annotated for multiple antigens excluded. TCRdb redid the processing of the public reads, applying fastp at Q25 and MiXCR, and retained in-frame beta chains. Entries are consolidated by CDR3 protein sequence, retaining the most common genes and DNA. The V and J calls were not made by the authors but by TCRdb's processing. Recorded for this sample are about 59,000 distinct CDR3 sequences; under 15% of them occurred a single time. About a tenth of the sample belongs to the ten largest clones.

Inclusive of the bounding cysteine and phenylalanine, the CDR3 is 16 residues long. The CDR3 DNA has 48 bases and is translated from base 1. V lost 5 bases and J lost 0 bases, and the count of bases not matched to a germline gene is 7. CDR1 and CDR2, per the germline V gene, are SGHTA and FQGNSA. The chain is encoded by TRBV7-2 joined to TRBJ2-1; a stretch of 7 junction bases matches TRBD2. This receptor was obtained from an adult who was a healthcare worker with PCR-confirmed SARS-CoV-2 infection or an uninfected control (not recorded which). The sequencing used whole blood, collected at baseline. The CDR3 region has the sequence CASSQRAGSSYNEQFF. The DNA is TGTGCCAGCAGCCAGAGAGCGGGGAGCTCCTACAATGAGCAGTTCTTC.